This TCR beta chain came from a study of cytomegalovirus exposure and HLA in healthy donors. Across the whole study: For the roughly 390 genotyped donors, 75% to 90% fell within the Caucasian-associated ancestry cluster. Overall study results and limits: Researchers catalogued around 150 TCR beta chains as cytomegalovirus-associated. One cluster of highly shared sequence variants probably arose as a sequencing artifact.

Nominally healthy donors were sampled, though unrecorded immune exposures were likely. A multiplex PCR was run with 60 Vbeta primers and 13 Jbeta primers. Assay: immunoSEQ multiplex PCR; the TCRdb copy retains only in-frame clones and omits some. Of some 100,000 clones in the sample, approximately 73% are singletons; the top ten hold about 4.2%. Comments on this clone: Its specificity is unknown.

Germline CDR1 reads SGHDN; CDR2 reads FVKESK. This CDR3 contains 15 residues. With V trimmed by 5 bases and J by 2 bases, 8 bases remained unmatched. V gene TRBV14 combines with J gene TRBJ1-2; TRBD1 aligns across 7 bases. This clonotype originated in a woman aged 45 to 65 in good health and CMV-seropositive. The sequenced sample consisted of PBMCs. This CDR3 reads CASSETGTENYGYTF. The CDR3 DNA follows: TGTGCCAGCAGCGAAACCGGGACAGAAAACTATGGCTACACCTTC.